This passage covers 23 T cell receptor beta chains from one sample sequenced in a study of cytomegalovirus exposure and HLA in healthy donors. Use of 60 Vbeta and 13 Jbeta primers characterized the PCR. Method: immunoSEQ multiplex PCR; TCRdb's copy keeps in-frame clones and lacks some. Of hundreds of thousands of clones in the sample, 80% to 90% were seen once. The sample comprised PBMCs. All receptors come from a young woman in good health and CMV-seronegative.

The rearrangement uses TRBV19 and TRBJ2-7; possible D gene TRBD1, 6 bases. Germline CDR1 is LNHDA and CDR2 is SQIVND (reference sequence). V lost 6 bases, J lost 3 bases, and 18 bases lay in between. This CDR3 is built from 15 residues. The CDR3 here is CASSPGPGHIYEQYF. The CDR3 DNA is TGTGCCAGTAGCCCTGGGCCGGGACACATCTACGAGCAGTACTTC.

For the CDR3, the DNA is TGTGCCAGCAGCCAAGTGGACTTAGTACTGGACACCGGGGAGCTGTTTTTT. Encoded protein: CASSQVDLVLDTGELFF. The chain carries TRBV14 and TRBJ2-2, with D possibly matching TRBD2 (5 bases). CDR1 is SGHDN and CDR2 is FVKESK in the germline V gene. Deletions cut 1 base from V and 3 bases from J, with 15 bases between. This CDR3 is 17 amino acids long.

This clone is a singleton in its sample. The chain carries TRBV5-1 and TRBJ2-2; D unresolved. This CDR3 spans 14 amino acids. V lost 1 base to trimming and J lost 7 bases, with 11 bases between them. Germline assignment: CDR1 SGHRS and CDR2 YFSETQ. CDR3 amino acids: CASSLSEFGGELFF. In DNA, the CDR3 is TGCGCCAGCAGCTTGTCTGAGTTTGGCGGGGAGCTGTTTTTT. Combining the CDR3 with reference TRBV5-1 and TRBJ2-2 gives the whole variable domain KAGVTQTPRYLIKTRGQQVTLSCSPISGHRSVSWYQQTPGQGLQFLFEYFSETQRNKGNFPGRFSGRQFSNSRSEMNVSTLELGDSALYLCASSLSEFGGELFFGEGSRLTVL.

The chain couples TRBV7-2 to TRBJ2-5; D is ambiguous. With 1 base removed from V and 2 bases from J, the gap between germline ends came to 5 bases. Germline V CDR1 and CDR2: SGHTA, FQGNSA. The CDR3 runs 13 residues. DNA of the CDR3: TGTGCCAGCAGCTTAGGAGTACAAGAGACCCAGTACTTC. This encodes CASSLGVQETQYF.

The DNA of the CDR3 is TGCGCCAGCAGCGCAACCGCGACAAGCCGGGAGACCCAGTACTTC. Translating it yields CASSATATSRETQYF. This chain links TRBV4-1 with TRBJ2-5, with no clear D. CDR3 length: 15 residues. The germline gives CDR1 MGHRA, CDR2 YSYEKL. The V end lost 5 bases, the J end lost 5 bases, and 18 bases lay between the germline ends.

The rearrangement uses TRBV4-1 and TRBJ1-5; D uncertain. CDR3 length: 15 amino acids. V was pared by 4 bases and J by 3 bases, with 13 bases between. CDR1 and CDR2 (germline): MGHRA, YSYEKL. The CDR3 region is CASSPNSGPNQPQHF. The DNA for the CDR3 is TGCGCCAGCAGCCCTAATTCTGGGCCCAATCAGCCCCAGCATTTT.

The chain combines TRBV5-1 with TRBJ2-5; D perhaps matches TRBD2 (6 bases). Trimming cost V 2 bases and J 3 bases, with 11 bases left between them. Germline CDR1 SGHRS, CDR2 YFSETQ. The CDR3 contains 14 residues. CDR3 loop: CASSFAEREETQYF. For the CDR3, the DNA is TGCGCCAGCAGCTTCGCGGAGCGGGAAGAGACCCAGTACTTC. The full variable domain, with the rest looked up from reference TRBV5-1 and TRBJ2-5, is KAGVTQTPRYLIKTRGQQVTLSCSPISGHRSVSWYQQTPGQGLQFLFEYFSETQRNKGNFPGRFSGRQFSNSRSEMNVSTLELGDSALYLCASSFAEREETQYFGPGTRLLVL.

The J gene is TRBJ2-5, the V gene TRBV18; 9 nucleotides align to TRBD1. Germline V gives CDR1 KGHSH, CDR2 LQKENI. CDR3 length: 14 amino acids. Unmatched junction bases numbered 3, after V lost 3 bases and J lost 4 bases. The CDR3 sequence is CASSPLDRGETQYF. CDR3 bases: TGTGCCAGCTCACCCCTGGACAGGGGAGAGACCCAGTACTTC. The full variable domain, with the rest looked up from reference TRBV18 and TRBJ2-5, is NAGVMQNPRHLVRRRGQEARLRCSPMKGHSHVYWYRQLPEEGLKFMVYLQKENIIDESGMPKERFSAEFPKEGPSILRIQQVVRGDSAAYFCASSPLDRGETQYFGPGTRLLVL.

In its sample, this clone was seen a few times. The chain combines TRBV27 with TRBJ2-5, with TRBD1 matching over 11 bases. The ends lost 7 bases at V and 5 bases at J; junction bases unmatched: 12. The CDR3 has 16 residues. Germline-derived CDR1 and CDR2 are MNHEY and SMNVEV (reference sequence). CDR3 residues: CASNLSHRDRGETQYF. Written as DNA, the CDR3 is TGTGCCAGCAACCTTAGTCACCGGGACAGGGGGGAGACCCAGTACTTC.

J is TRBJ2-5 and V is TRBV7-9, with D perhaps TRBD1 (5 bases). This CDR3 contains 13 residues. CDR1 is SEHNR and CDR2 is FQNEAQ in the germline V gene (reference sequence). The V and J ends lost 5 bases and 5 bases respectively, with 12 bases between them. The CDR3 bases are TGTGCCAGCAGCGGACAACTCGGGGAGACCCAGTACTTC. It encodes CASSGQLGETQYF.

J is TRBJ2-2 and V is TRBV5-1, with 9 bases aligning to TRBD2. Trimming cost V 5 bases and J 6 bases; bases outside gene matches: 8. This CDR3 is built from 15 residues. Looked up from germline, CDR1 is SGHRS and CDR2 is YFSETQ. The CDR3 coding sequence is TGCGCCAGCAGTTCGGTAGCGGGAGTACCCGGGGAGCTGTTTTTT. Translated, it gives CASSSVAGVPGELFF.

Here the CDR3 reads CAWSQSGGFNSPLHF. CDR3 sequence (DNA): TGTGCCTGGAGCCAGTCAGGGGGTTTTAATTCACCCCTCCACTTT. The chain couples TRBV30 to TRBJ1-6, with 7 nucleotides matching TRBD1. V shed 3 bases and J 6 bases; nucleotides not matched to a gene: 8. Germline CDR1 reads GTSNPN; CDR2 reads SVGIG (reference sequence). The CDR3 is made up of 15 amino acids.

The J gene is TRBJ1-2, the V gene TRBV27; D call uncertain. This CDR3 is 15 amino acids long. The germline V gene encodes CDR1 MNHEY and CDR2 SMNVEV (reference sequence). V lost 3 bases and J 0 bases, leaving 11 bases between the germline ends. Here the CDR3 DNA reads TGTGCCAGCAGTTTTCTGGCGGATACTAACTATGGCTACACCTTC. This codes for CASSFLADTNYGYTF.

V gene TRBV11-2 combines with J gene TRBJ2-7; TRBD2 aligns across 7 bases. With V trimmed by 4 bases and J by 6 bases, 6 bases remained unmatched. This CDR3 is 13 amino acids long. Germline CDR1 is SGHAT and CDR2 is FQNNGV. This CDR3 is CASSSGGGPEQYF. The CDR3 DNA reads TGTGCCAGCAGCTCGGGGGGAGGGCCCGAGCAGTACTTC.

V usage is TRBV19 and J usage is TRBJ2-5; no definite D call. The CDR3 extends over 11 amino acids. Trimming pared 5 bases from V and 7 bases from J, leaving 8 bases between. Germline loops: CDR1 LNHDA, CDR2 SQIVND (reference sequence). The CDR3 coding sequence is TGTGCCAGTAGTGCGTTCGGGACCCAGTACTTC. This translates into CASSAFGTQYF.

The rearrangement links TRBV27 to TRBJ1-6; D unclear. Germline V gene data show CDR1 as MNHEY and CDR2 as SMNVEV (reference sequence). This CDR3 is built from 19 residues. Trimming took 6 bases from V and 0 from J, leaving 21 bases between them. CDR3 coding DNA: TGTGCCAGCAGCGTTGGGGAGATGACACCAAGCTCCTATAATTCACCCCTCCACTTT. This translates into CASSVGEMTPSSYNSPLHF.

This rearrangement joins TRBV27 to TRBJ2-2, with a tentative D call TRBD2 (6 bases). Germline V gene data show CDR1 as MNHEY and CDR2 as SMNVEV (reference sequence). This CDR3 spans 15 amino acids. The germline V and J ends were trimmed by 4 bases and 6 bases, with 15 bases remaining between them. CDR3 nucleotide sequence: TGTGCCAGCAGTTCCCCTGGGACTGTCCCCGGGGAGCTGTTTTTT. This sequence encodes CASSSPGTVPGELFF.

This chain joins TRBV4-1 and TRBJ2-1, with 7 bases identical to TRBD2. CDR1 and CDR2 (germline): MGHRA, YSYEKL. Trimming at V came to 2 bases and at J to 15 bases, leaving 10 bases not matched to a gene. The CDR3 is made up of 13 amino acids. CDR3 bases: TGCGCCAGCAGCCAATACGGACTAGACGTTCGGTTCTTC. It translates to CASSQYGLDVRFF.

V gene TRBV5-4 combines with J gene TRBJ2-7, with 9 bases identical to TRBD1. This CDR3 contains 14 residues. CDR1 and CDR2 from the germline V gene are SGHNT and YYREEE (reference sequence). The trim removed 2 bases at V and 3 bases at J, leaving 3 bases unmatched. CDR3 coding DNA: TGTGCCAGCAGCTTCCGGGACAGGGACTACGAGCAGTACTTC. It yields the protein CASSFRDRDYEQYF.

This chain connects TRBV7-3 to TRBJ2-3, with TRBD2 matching 10 bases. Trimming took 5 bases from V and 2 from J; bases not matched to a gene: 7. Germline V gives CDR1 SGHTA, CDR2 FQGTGA. CDR3 length: 16 amino acids. The CDR3 is CASSQGLAEITDTQYF. The DNA of the CDR3 is TGTGCCAGCAGCCAAGGACTAGCGGAAATCACAGATACGCAGTATTTT.

This chain joins TRBV29-1 and TRBJ2-1, with D perhaps matching TRBD2 (6 bases). The CDR3 sequence is 13 residues long. The germline CDR1 and CDR2 sequences are SQVTM and ANQGSEA. Between the trimmed V and J ends, which lost 4 bases and 6 bases, there was a span of 13 bases. This CDR3 reads CSVAGGALNEQFF. The CDR3, as DNA: TGCAGCGTTGCAGGCGGGGCGCTCAATGAGCAGTTCTTC.

There are a few counts of this clone. The rearrangement links TRBV11-3 to TRBJ2-7, with D maybe TRBD1 (6 bases). V dropped 5 bases and J dropped 0 bases, with 14 bases sitting between them. This CDR3 spans 15 amino acids. The germline gives CDR1 SGHNT, CDR2 YENEEA. CDR3 loop: CASSGLDRSSYEQYF. Here the CDR3 DNA reads TGTGCCAGCAGCGGCCTAGACAGGAGCTCCTACGAGCAGTACTTC.

The chain links TRBV7-8 to TRBJ2-1, with TRBD2 matching over 10 bases. The CDR3 covers 14 residues. The germline CDR1 and CDR2 sequences are SGHVS and FQNEAQ. V was clipped by 4 bases and J by 10 bases; unmatched bases: 7. CDR3 nucleotides: TGTGCCAGCAGCTCCAGCGGGAGGGCCTGGGAGCAGTTCTTC. It translates to CASSSSGRAWEQFF.